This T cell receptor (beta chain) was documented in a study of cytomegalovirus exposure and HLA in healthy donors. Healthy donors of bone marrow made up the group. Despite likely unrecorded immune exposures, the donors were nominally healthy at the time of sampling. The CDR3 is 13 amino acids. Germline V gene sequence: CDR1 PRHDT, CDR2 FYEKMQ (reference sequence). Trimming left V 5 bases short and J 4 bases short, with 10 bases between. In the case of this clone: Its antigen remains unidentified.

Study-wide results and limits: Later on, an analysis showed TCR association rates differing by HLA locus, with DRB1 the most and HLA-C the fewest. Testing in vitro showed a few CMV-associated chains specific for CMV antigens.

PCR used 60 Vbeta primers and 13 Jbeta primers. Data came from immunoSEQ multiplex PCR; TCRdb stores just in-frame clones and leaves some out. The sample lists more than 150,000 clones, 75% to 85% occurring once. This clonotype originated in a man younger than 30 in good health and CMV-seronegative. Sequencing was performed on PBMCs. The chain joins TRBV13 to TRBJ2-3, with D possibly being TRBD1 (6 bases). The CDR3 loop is CASSNNRADTQYF. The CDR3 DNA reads TGTGCCAGCAGCAATAACAGGGCAGATACGCAGTATTTT.